A single sample gave rise to the 12 T cell receptor beta chains below, sequenced in a study of blood T cells in healthy people across ages. Sample-barcoded 5' priming and a J-beta primer mix drove a second PCR of about 7 to 12 cycles. TCRdb passed the 5' RACE reads through MiXCR, listing each CDR3 protein once. Among about a million distinct CDR3 sequences listed, just over 50% were seen once. The sample taken for sequencing was blood. The receptor set was obtained from a woman in her sixties or seventies in good health.

The gene calls are TRBV10-2 and TRBJ2-5; no definite D call. V was clipped by 7 bases and J by 1 base, with 10 bases between them. The CDR3 is 13 amino acids. Per germline, CDR1 WSHSY and CDR2 SAAADI. The CDR3 region has the DNA TGCGCCAGCAAGTACAGCGCCCAAGAGACCCAGTACTTC. Its translation is CASKYSAQETQYF.

The CDR3 sequence: CASSQQEGDRETQYF. In DNA, the CDR3 is TGTGCCAGCAGCCAACAGGAGGGGGATCGGGAGACCCAGTACTTC. The chain employs TRBV4-2 and TRBJ2-5, with D perhaps TRBD1 or TRBD2 (6 bases each). Germline CDR1 is LGHNA and CDR2 is YNFKEQ. V was clipped by 2 bases and J by 5 bases, with 15 bases between them. The CDR3 is 15 residues long.

The J gene is TRBJ1-2, the V gene TRBV20-1; D is perhaps TRBD1 (5 bases). The length of the CDR3 is 16 residues. The ends were cut back, 0 bases at V and 5 bases at J, with 19 bases in the middle. Looked up from germline, CDR1 is DFQATT and CDR2 is SNEGSKA (reference sequence). The CDR3 DNA reads as TGCAGTGCTAGAGATCTTGCAGGGCGACCCGCGTATGGCTACACCTTC. Protein: CSARDLAGRPAYGYTF.

The chain couples TRBV4-1 to TRBJ1-1; 9 bases fit TRBD1. Germline CDR1 MGHRA, CDR2 YSYEKL. V was clipped by 3 bases and J by 4 bases; unmatched bases: 3. The CDR3 length is 14 residues. The CDR3 nucleotides are TGCGCCAGCAGCCAGCGACAGGGGGGCACTGAAGCTTTCTTT. Translated, it gives CASSQRQGGTEAFF.

This chain uses TRBV29-1 with TRBJ2-7; 7 bases are a match to TRBD2. There are 14 residues in the CDR3. Germline CDR1 reads SQVTM; CDR2 reads ANQGSEA. V was clipped by 3 bases and J by 3 bases; unmatched bases: 8. CDR3 residues: CSVDVGGRGYEQYF. Here the CDR3 DNA reads TGCAGCGTTGACGTTGGCGGGAGAGGCTACGAGCAGTACTTC.

The gene calls are TRBV20-1 and TRBJ2-3; TRBD2 aligns across 15 bases. The germline V gene encodes CDR1 DFQATT and CDR2 SNEGSKA (reference sequence). This CDR3 has 19 residues. Trimming took 0 bases from V and 6 from J; bases not matched to a gene: 13. For the CDR3, the DNA is TGCAGTGCTAGAGATCGGGGGGGACTAGCGGGAGGAGTGCCTGATACGCAGTATTTT. Amino acids: CSARDRGGLAGGVPDTQYF.

This clonotype showed up many times. The J gene is TRBJ2-7, the V gene TRBV4-1, with 11 positions matching TRBD2. The CDR3 length is 15 residues. J was trimmed by 2 bases and V by 1 base; bases with no gene match: 1. Germline V CDR1 and CDR2: MGHRA, YSYEKL. Here the CDR3 DNA reads TGCGCCAGCAGCCAAGCGACTAGCGGGGCCTACGAGCAGTACTTC. This gives the protein CASSQATSGAYEQYF.

This chain connects TRBV20-1 to TRBJ1-4, with TRBD1 as a possible D gene (6 bases). This CDR3 has 16 amino acids. CDR1 DFQATT and CDR2 SNEGSKA come from the germline V gene (reference sequence). Trimming pared 6 bases from V and 5 bases from J, leaving 22 bases between. CDR3 residues: CSAKAPLDRTNEKLFF. CDR3 bases: TGCAGTGCCAAGGCCCCTTTAGACAGGACGAATGAAAAACTGTTTTTT.

This chain connects TRBV6-5 to TRBJ2-1; 10 bases are a match to TRBD2. The CDR3 is 13 amino acids. Germline lookup yields CDR1 MNHEY and CDR2 SVGAGI. V was clipped by 8 bases and J by 6 bases; unmatched bases: 4. The CDR3 here is CASGAGGGNEQFF. CDR3 DNA: TGTGCCAGCGGAGCGGGAGGGGGCAATGAGCAGTTCTTC.

This clonotype was detected a few times. The chain carries TRBV6-6 and TRBJ1-2; no definite D call. The V end was cut by 7 bases, the J end by 7 bases, with 10 bases between. This CDR3 region has 11 residues. CDR1 and CDR2 (germline): MNHNY, SVGAGI (reference sequence). CDR3 amino acids: CASKARSGYTF. CDR3 nucleotides: TGTGCCAGCAAGGCACGTAGTGGCTACACCTTC.

The chain couples TRBV28 to TRBJ2-1; 7 positions match TRBD2. With V trimmed by 6 bases and J by 7 bases, 12 bases remained unmatched. CDR1 and CDR2 (germline): MDHEN, SYDVKM. CDR3 length: 15 amino acids. The CDR3 DNA reads as TGTGCCAGCAGACCAGAGGTGGGAGGGCGAAATGAGCAGTTCTTC. Translated, it gives CASRPEVGGRNEQFF. Based on the CDR3 plus reference TRBV28 and TRBJ2-1, the full variable domain is DVKVTQSSRYLVKRTGEKVFLECVQDMDHENMFWYRQDPGLGLRLIYFSYDVKMKEKGDIPEGYSVSREKKERFSLILESASTNQTSMYLCASRPEVGGRNEQFFGPGTRLTVL.

The rearrangement uses TRBV6-6 and TRBJ1-2; 7 nucleotides align to TRBD1. Germline V lookup: CDR1 MNHNY, CDR2 SVGAGI (reference sequence). With V trimmed by 1 base and J by 2 bases, 7 bases remained unmatched. The CDR3 sequence is 16 residues long. CDR3 residues: CASSYFRTGGNYGYTF. CDR3 bases: TGTGCCAGCAGTTACTTCCGGACAGGTGGGAACTATGGCTACACCTTC.